This TCR beta chain came from a study of T cell responses to AZD1222 COVID-19 vaccine. CDR3 length: 15 residues. Germline V gene data show CDR1 as MNHNS and CDR2 as SASEGT. Trimming cost V 3 bases and J 1 base, with 12 bases left between them. Sequencing used immunoSEQ multiplex PCR; TCRdb keeps in-frame clones, though not all of them. The sample lists hundreds of thousands of clones, about 93% seen once, with around 1% in the top ten. Material: peripheral blood, obtained on day 0 of MenACWY control vaccination. The rearrangement uses TRBV6-1 and TRBJ1-1, with D maybe TRBD1 (5 bases). The sequence was obtained from an adult in good health. This CDR3 is CASSDSRAGNTEAFF. The CDR3 DNA follows: TGTGCCAGCAGTGATAGCAGGGCCGGGAACACTGAAGCTTTCTTT.